This T cell receptor (beta chain) was retrieved from a study of identical twins (dated by TCRdb to 2016 to 2017). For context, the study as a whole: TCR alpha and beta repertoires from monozygotic twins, unrelated adults of various ages and cord blood were deep-sequenced to test whether fetal clonotypes persist. To rule out contamination, the twin experiments were replicated at different times with different library preparation protocols. Overall study results and their limits: Zero-insertion analyses could be partly confounded by invariant T cells such as MAIT and iNKT, although diverse VJ usage argued against such confounding for most clonotypes. Because the same donors could not be followed over many years, the conclusions depended on cross-sectional statistical analysis. Excess twin sharing in beta out-of-frame sequences was weaker because fewer shared sequences lowered the signal-to-noise ratio. Recombination models systematically underestimated out-of-frame TCR alpha sharing in monozygotic twins but agreed with sharing between unrelated individuals. Fewer insertions were carried by abundant cord blood beta clonotypes, a similar but weaker trend appeared in young adult naive repertoires, and no such trend appeared in memory repertoires. Compared with coincidental sharing between unrelated individuals, out-of-frame TCR alpha sequences shared between twins had an excess of sequences with low generation probability.

From cysteine to phenylalanine, the CDR3 is 12 amino acids long. The CDR3 DNA has 36 bases and is translated from base 1. Via the germline V gene (reference sequence), CDR1 is DFQATT and CDR2 SNEGSKA. A distance of 12 bases separates the germline ends of V and J, which lose 3 bases and 7 bases respectively. Library preparation used 5' RACE. The sequencer listed for this sample is Illumina HiSeq 2000. A universal primer binding site was introduced by template switching, and a unique molecular identifier was present in the final cDNA, enabling accurate counting of TCR cDNA molecules. Specific primers in the conserved constant-segment region were used to synthesize first-strand cDNA for the TCR alpha and beta chains. To control for contamination, every cDNA library carried two barcodes: a SMART-Mk sample barcode plus Illumina barcodes. Two successive PCR steps introduced TruSeq adapter sequences along with Illumina sample barcodes. Sequencing of the TCR alpha and beta cDNA libraries was done on the Illumina HiSeq platform using custom primers. As for the authors' bioinformatics: MiGEC was used to process raw reads and extract unique molecular identifiers, and MiXCR was used to find CDR3 positions. For each individual, recombination models were inferred using an EM algorithm with the repgenHMM and IGoR tools. The tcR package in R was used for shared clonotype analysis, with sharing normalized by the product of cloneset sizes. To study raw recombination without the effects of thymic and clonal selection, out-of-frame nonproductive sequences were analyzed. The public reads were reprocessed in TCRdb via fastp at Q25 and MiXCR, keeping in-frame beta chains. For every CDR3 protein sequence, its rows merge into one entry that carries the most common genes and DNA. TCRdb, not the authors, supplied the V and J calls. The sample table lists over 550,000 distinct CDR3 sequences, about 7% of them with a count of one. The ten biggest clones cover 1.6% of the sample.

This clonotype occurred a few times. Its antigen is unknown. Base qualities are not provided; no much larger clone lies one nucleotide away. Every donor was a healthy Caucasian. The twin cohort consisted of three pairs of female monozygotic twins, all aged about 18 to 29 years. Peripheral blood mononuclear cells were the source from which RNA for the TCR libraries was isolated. These same records also appear under a second study, on yellow fever vaccine responses in identical twins. The second paper states: According to the authors, the vaccine-induced T cell response in identical twins seemed to be partly convergent and partly specific to each individual. The study precisely tracked vaccine-responding T cell clones in identical twins.

The sequence was collected from a woman under 30 in good health. The sequencing sample was made of PBMCs. The rearrangement combines TRBV20-1 with TRBJ1-2, with the D gene not confidently named. The CDR3 protein is CSASLGGFGYTF. The DNA reads TGCAGTGCTAGCCTTGGCGGTTTTGGCTACACCTTC.